A single sample is the source of the 31 T cell receptor beta chains below, sequenced in a study of T cells in Graves' hyperthyroidism and ophthalmopathy. The CDR3 regions of TCR beta were amplified from RNA transcripts. TCR CDR3 underwent first-round RT-PCR with the HTBI primer set. MiXCR was run by TCRdb on the multiplex PCR reads, yielding one entry per CDR3 protein. The sample comprises under 400,000 distinct CDR3 sequences, about a sixth of which are singletons, and about a sixth rests with the top ten. Material for sequencing was blood. These TCRs come from a woman in her thirties or forties with Graves' ophthalmopathy.

This clonotype was picked up many times. The chain has TRBV12-3 or TRBV12-4 and TRBJ2-5; 7 nucleotides agree with TRBD2. The V gene end was trimmed by 5 bases and the J gene end by 3 bases; junction bases not matched to a gene: 6. The CDR3 consists of 14 residues. The CDR3 sequence is CASSPQGGKETQYF. CDR3 in DNA: TGTGCCAGCAGTCCCCAGGGAGGGAAAGAGACCCAGTACTTC.

The J gene is TRBJ2-2, the V gene TRBV27, with TRBD1 as a possible D gene (6 bases). Deletions cut 6 bases from V and 4 bases from J, with 18 bases between. The CDR3 is 16 amino acids. The V gene's germline CDR1 is MNHEY and CDR2 SMNVEV (reference sequence). CDR3 in amino acids: CASSWHKTGITGELFF. For the CDR3, the DNA is TGTGCCAGCAGCTGGCACAAAACAGGGATCACCGGGGAGCTGTTTTTT.

This clonotype was seen many times. The V call is TRBV30, the J call TRBJ2-7; no reliable D call. The CDR3 spans 13 residues. The V gene's germline CDR1 is GTSNPN and CDR2 SVGIG (reference sequence). Trimming took off 2 bases at V and 0 bases at J, with 8 bases between the two ends. CDR3 region: CAWSIAPSYEQYF. As DNA, the CDR3 is TGTGCCTGGAGTATCGCCCCCTCCTACGAGCAGTACTTC.

This clonotype has ten or more counts. The rearrangement links TRBV15 to TRBJ2-5; 11 nucleotides agree with TRBD1. The trim removed 3 bases at V and 5 bases at J, leaving 11 bases unmatched. This CDR3 comprises 17 residues. Germline CDR1 reads LNHNV; CDR2 reads YYDKDF (reference sequence). The CDR3 DNA is TGTGCCACCAGCAGTTCACCGGGACAGGGGGTGGAGGAGACCCAGTACTTC. It encodes CATSSSPGQGVEETQYF.

In its sample, this clonotype was seen many times. The J gene is TRBJ1-5, the V gene TRBV28; the D is unclear. V shed 5 bases and J shed 0 bases, with 14 bases lying between them. In germline, CDR1 is MDHEN, CDR2 SYDVKM. This CDR3 is 16 amino acids long. The CDR3 loop is CASSTARRSSNQPQHF. The CDR3 bases are TGTGCCAGCAGTACCGCCAGACGCAGTAGCAATCAGCCCCAGCATTTT.

In its sample, this clonotype was seen many times. This may be a read error, as it is one base from a much larger clone. The chain has TRBV27 and TRBJ1-5, with a weak D call TRBD1 (5 bases). The V end lost 8 bases, the J end lost 2 bases, and 16 bases lay between the germline ends. The CDR3 contains 15 residues. In germline, CDR1 is MNHEY, CDR2 SMNVEV (reference sequence). The CDR3 region is CASGPTVGGNQPQHF. The DNA of the CDR3 is TGTGCCAGCGGACCCACAGTGGGGGGCAATCAGCCCCAGCATTTT.

The sample holds many counts of this clonotype. The rearrangement links TRBV27 to TRBJ2-3; 12 bases match TRBD1. Trimming removed 1 base from V and 2 bases from J; junction bases left unmatched: 4. The CDR3 consists of 17 residues. Germline CDR1 reads MNHEY; CDR2 reads SMNVEV (reference sequence). CDR3 residues: CASSLWGQGANTDTQYF. As DNA, the CDR3 is TGTGCCAGCAGTTTATGGGGACAGGGGGCTAACACAGATACGCAGTATTTT.

The sample holds many counts of this clonotype. The chain uses TRBV7-2 and TRBJ1-2; D remains ambiguous. CDR3 length: 14 residues. V lost 1 base to trimming and J lost 5 bases, with 11 bases between them. Germline V gives CDR1 SGHTA, CDR2 FQGNSA. CDR3 sequence reads: CASSLEPSGYGYTF. In nucleotides, the CDR3 is TGTGCCAGCAGCTTAGAACCGTCGGGATATGGCTACACCTTC. The full variable domain, its missing parts supplied by reference TRBV7-2 and TRBJ1-2, is GAGVSQSPSNKVTEKGKDVELRCDPISGHTALYWYRQSLGQGLEFLIYFQGNSAPDKSGLPSDRFSAERTGGSVSTLTIQRTQQEDSAVYLCASSLEPSGYGYTFGSGTRLTVV.

This clonotype has ten or more counts. This rearrangement joins TRBV2 to TRBJ2-7; no definite D call. CDR1 is SNHLY, CDR2 FYNNEI, per germline. The V gene lost 7 bases and the J gene lost 0 bases, with 7 bases spanning the gap. The CDR3 spans 12 residues. The CDR3 protein is CASTQVSYEQYF. CDR3 nucleotides: TGTGCCAGCACGCAAGTCTCCTACGAGCAGTACTTC. Variable domain in full (rest from reference TRBV2 and TRBJ2-7): EPEVTQTPSHQVTQMGQEVILRCVPISNHLYFYWYRQILGQKVEFLVSFYNNEISEKSEIFDDQFSVERPDGSNFTLKIRSTKLEDSAMYFCASTQVSYEQYFGPGTRLTVT.

J is TRBJ1-1 and V is TRBV12-3 or TRBV12-4; D gene unclear. Trimming cost V 5 bases and J 5 bases, with 15 bases left between them. This CDR3 contains 14 residues. The chain's CDR3 is CASSLRPMETEAFF. The CDR3 nucleotides read TGTGCCAGCAGTCTGCGGCCTATGGAGACTGAAGCTTTCTTT.

This clonotype was seen at least ten times. The rearrangement links TRBV11-3 to TRBJ2-7; D is undetermined. Deletions cut 1 base from V and 2 bases from J, with 6 bases between. Germline values: CDR1 SGHNT, CDR2 YENEEA. CDR3 length: 13 residues. The chain's CDR3 is CASSLGVAYEQYF. The CDR3 region has the DNA TGTGCCAGCAGCTTAGGGGTTGCCTACGAGCAGTACTTC.

This clonotype was detected many times. The CDR3, as DNA: TGTGCCAGCAGGTCCTACAGGGATCGCTCCGTCGGCGGCGGCTACACCTTC. Protein product: CASRSYRDRSVGGGYTF. This chain uses TRBV12-3 or TRBV12-4 with TRBJ1-2, with a weak D call TRBD1 (6 bases). Trimming took 6 bases from V and 8 from J, leaving 28 bases between them. The length of the CDR3 is 17 residues.

The chain employs TRBV30 and TRBJ2-2; 14 bases agree with TRBD2. CDR1 GTSNPN and CDR2 SVGIG come from the germline V gene (reference sequence). The CDR3 length is 18 residues. Unmatched junction bases numbered 9, after V lost 4 bases and J lost 2 bases. The CDR3 region is CAWTRGLAGVINTGELFF. As DNA, the CDR3 is TGTGCCTGGACCCGGGGACTAGCGGGGGTAATTAACACCGGGGAGCTGTTTTTT. Variable domain in full (rest from reference TRBV30 and TRBJ2-2): SQTIHQWPATLVQPVGSPLSLECTVEGTSNPNLYWYRQAAGRGLQLLFYSVGIGQISSEVPQNLSASRPQDRQFILSSKKLLLSDSGFYLCAWTRGLAGVINTGELFFGEGSRLTVL.

CDR3 DNA sequence: TGTGCCAGCAGCGCGAAACAGGGAACCGAGCAGTACTTC. It specifies CASSAKQGTEQYF. The genes are TRBV12-3 or TRBV12-4 and TRBJ2-7; weak D call: TRBD1 (6 bases). The CDR3 has 13 amino acids. Trimming pared 6 bases from V and 6 bases from J, leaving 15 bases between.

This clonotype was detected many times. The chain links TRBV30 to TRBJ2-7, with D possibly TRBD1 on 5 matching bases. This CDR3 is built from 11 residues. Per the germline V gene, CDR1 is GTSNPN and CDR2 is SVGIG (reference sequence). V was pared by 4 bases and J by 5 bases, with 9 bases between. CDR3: CAWTGLNEQYF. CDR3 sequence (DNA): TGTGCCTGGACAGGGCTGAACGAGCAGTACTTC.

The V and J genes are TRBV30 and TRBJ1-1; tentatively, D is TRBD1 (5 bases). Germline-derived CDR1 and CDR2 are GTSNPN and SVGIG (reference sequence). The CDR3 runs 15 residues. The V and J ends lost 1 base and 0 bases respectively, with 12 bases between them. The CDR3 is CAWSEGLSVNTEAFF. The DNA of the CDR3 is TGTGCCTGGAGTGAGGGACTCTCCGTGAACACTGAAGCTTTCTTT. Variable domain in full (rest from reference TRBV30 and TRBJ1-1): SQTIHQWPATLVQPVGSPLSLECTVEGTSNPNLYWYRQAAGRGLQLLFYSVGIGQISSEVPQNLSASRPQDRQFILSSKKLLLSDSGFYLCAWSEGLSVNTEAFFGQGTRLTVV.

This chain connects TRBV15 to TRBJ2-7; 8 nucleotides agree with TRBD1. Unmatched junction bases numbered 3, after V lost 0 bases and J lost 5 bases. CDR3 length: 14 residues. Germline-derived CDR1 and CDR2 are LNHNV and YYDKDF (reference sequence). The CDR3 coding sequence is TGTGCCACCAGCAGAGACAGGGGGCCCCACGAGCAGTACTTC. Encoded protein: CATSRDRGPHEQYF.

This clonotype was seen ten or more times. V is TRBV28 and J is TRBJ1-2, with a possible D match to TRBD1 (5 bases). The CDR3 contains 11 residues. The germline CDR1 and CDR2 sequences are MDHEN and SYDVKM. V was cut by 5 bases and J by 8 bases, with 9 bases left in between. Here the CDR3 DNA reads TGTGCCAGCAGTGGGGGTCGGGGCTACACCTTC. Translated, it gives CASSGGRGYTF.

This clonotype was counted at least ten times. This chain uses TRBV6-5 with TRBJ1-2; no definite D call. Germline-derived CDR1 and CDR2 are MNHEY and SVGAGI. V dropped 5 bases and J dropped 7 bases, with 17 bases sitting between them. CDR3 length: 14 amino acids. DNA for the CDR3: TGTGCCAGCAGTCGCTCAGGAGCCAGAGGTGGCTACACCTTC. This sequence encodes CASSRSGARGGYTF.

This clonotype was observed many times. The chain employs TRBV28 and TRBJ2-7; 7 bases are shared with TRBD1. This CDR3 region has 15 residues. CDR1 is MDHEN, CDR2 SYDVKM, per germline. V lost 3 bases to trimming and J lost 0 bases; unmatched junction nucleotides: 5. The CDR3 loop is CASSFSGQSSYEQYF. The CDR3, as DNA: TGTGCCAGCAGTTTTTCGGGACAGAGCTCCTACGAGCAGTACTTC.

The chain is built from TRBV6-5 and TRBJ1-2; D uncertain. Between the trimmed V and J ends, which lost 6 bases and 7 bases, there was a span of 6 bases. The CDR3 totals 10 residues. Looked up from germline, CDR1 is MNHEY and CDR2 is SVGAGI. CDR3 residues: CASSAAGYTF. In DNA, the CDR3 is TGTGCCAGCAGCGCAGCTGGCTACACCTTC.

The CDR3 loop reads CASSHRGTDYGYTF. CDR3 coding DNA: TGTGCCAGCAGTCATCGAGGGACAGACTATGGCTACACCTTC. The chain carries TRBV7-8 and TRBJ1-2; 7 bases align to TRBD1. The germline gives CDR1 SGHVS, CDR2 FQNEAQ. The CDR3 is made up of 14 amino acids. The junction had 7 bases not matched to a gene; V was cut back by 6 bases and J by 3 bases. Full variable domain (outside the CDR3, taken from reference TRBV7-8 and TRBJ1-2): GAGVSQSPRYKVAKRGQDVALRCDPISGHVSLFWYQQALGQGPEFLTYFQNEAQLDKSGLPSDRFFAERPEGSVSTLKIQRTQQEDSAVYLCASSHRGTDYGYTFGSGTRLTVV.

This clonotype was detected a few times. A junction boundary mismatches the germline segment, possibly from a read error. The chain is built from TRBV11-2 and TRBJ1-1; a weak D match, TRBD1 (6 bases). This CDR3 spans 11 amino acids. The germline V gene encodes CDR1 SGHAT and CDR2 FQNNGV. The CDR3 DNA is TGTGCCATCAGCTTAGGGGGGGAAGCTTTCTTT. This gives the protein CAISLGGEAFF.

There are a few counts of this clonotype. At one boundary the junction diverges from the germline segment, which might be a read error. The rearrangement joins TRBV20-1 to TRBJ1-2; 10 bases align to TRBD1. CDR3 length: 17 amino acids. CDR1 DFQATT and CDR2 SNEGSKA come from the germline V gene (reference sequence). CDR3 residues: CSASSGQGVSAYYGYNF. In nucleotides, the CDR3 is TGCAGTGCTAGTTCCGGACAGGGGGTTTCTGCATACTATGGCTACAACTTC.

There are many counts of this clonotype. This chain links TRBV27 with TRBJ2-7, with D possibly TRBD1 on 7 matching bases. CDR3 size: 15 residues. The germline gives CDR1 MNHEY, CDR2 SMNVEV (reference sequence). V was shortened by 6 bases and J by 4 bases, with 19 bases between the two germline ends. DNA for the CDR3: TGTGCCAGCAGGGGTTTCAGGGGGGAGCATTACGAGCAGTACTTC. This encodes CASRGFRGEHYEQYF.

This clonotype was counted ten times or more. V is TRBV28 and J is TRBJ1-2, with D perhaps matching TRBD1 (5 bases). V lost 6 bases, J lost 4 bases, and 18 bases lay in between. The CDR3 runs to 15 residues. The germline V gene encodes CDR1 MDHEN and CDR2 SYDVKM. CDR3 region: CASSSHKGTIYGYTF. In DNA form, the CDR3 reads TGTGCCAGCAGCTCCCACAAGGGGACTATCTATGGCTACACCTTC.

There are many counts of this clonotype. This chain connects TRBV19 to TRBJ1-1, with 8 bases aligning to TRBD1. This CDR3 is built from 13 residues. Looked up from germline, CDR1 is LNHDA and CDR2 is SQIVND (reference sequence). V gave up 6 bases and J gave up 5 bases; unmatched junction bases: 5. CDR3 sequence: CASRDRERTEAFF. In DNA, the CDR3 is TGTGCCAGTAGGGACAGGGAAAGGACTGAAGCTTTCTTT.

This clonotype was counted many times. This chain joins TRBV12-3 or TRBV12-4 and TRBJ1-3, with unresolved D. The length of the CDR3 is 14 residues. Trimming removed 5 bases from V and 0 bases from J, with 8 bases in between. The CDR3 DNA sequence: TGTGCCAGCAGTGCTCAGAGCTCTGGAAACACCATATATTTT. This translates into CASSAQSSGNTIYF.

The gene calls are TRBV20-1 and TRBJ2-7; TRBD1 aligns across 10 bases. Trimming cost V 6 bases and J 6 bases; bases outside gene matches: 11. This CDR3 contains 14 residues. Looked up from germline, CDR1 is DFQATT and CDR2 is SNEGSKA (reference sequence). The CDR3 DNA sequence: TGCAGTGCGGACCTTGGACAGGGGGTCGGCGAGCAGTACTTC. It encodes CSADLGQGVGEQYF.

In its sample, this clonotype was seen many times. V usage is TRBV28 and J usage is TRBJ1-2; TRBD1 matches at 7 bases. The germline V gene encodes CDR1 MDHEN and CDR2 SYDVKM. J lost 2 bases, V lost 5 bases, and 11 bases had no gene match. The CDR3 covers 16 residues. The chain's CDR3 is CASSLLDRHLNYGYTF. CDR3 sequence (DNA): TGTGCCAGCAGTCTCTTGGACAGGCACTTGAACTATGGCTACACCTTC.

This clonotype appeared many times. This chain connects TRBV7-2 to TRBJ2-4, with TRBD1 matching 7 bases. The CDR3 consists of 13 residues. V dropped 5 bases and J dropped 6; count of bases not matched to a gene: 4. Looked up from germline, CDR1 is SGHTA and CDR2 is FQGNSA. CDR3 DNA sequence: TGTGCCAGCAGCCACTGGGACAGAAACATTCAGTACTTC. It encodes CASSHWDRNIQYF.